One sample yielded the 22 T cell receptor beta chains listed below, sequenced in a study of shared clonotypes between healthy human individuals. Some clones are missing from TCRdb's copy, which holds only in-frame ones; the method was immunoSEQ multiplex PCR. Here the sample spans roughly 500,000 clones, 79% being singletons. Sequencing used PBMCs. The origin of the receptors is a woman aged 35 to 49 in good health. Some clones in this sample may be carry-over from other donors' samples.

The V call is TRBV5-5, the J call TRBJ2-5, with D uncertain. Germline loops: CDR1 SGHKS, CDR2 YYEKEE (reference sequence). V gave up 1 base and J gave up 2 bases, with 9 bases separating them. CDR3 length equals 14 residues. CDR3 in amino acids: CASSLMSAQETQYF. Here the CDR3 DNA reads TGTGCCAGCAGCTTGATGTCAGCTCAAGAGACCCAGTACTTC.

The CDR3 region has the DNA TGCGCCAGCAGTGAGCCCACGGTCGGGACGGACATTCAGTACTTC. This gives the protein CASSEPTVGTDIQYF. The rearrangement links TRBV10-2 to TRBJ2-4; D assignment may be TRBD1 or TRBD2 (5 bases each). Germline lookup yields CDR1 WSHSY and CDR2 SAAADI. This CDR3 has 15 amino acids. V was trimmed by 2 bases and J by 8 bases, leaving 16 bases between them.

The CDR3 reads CASIRANPYEQYF. As DNA, the CDR3 is TGTGCCAGCATCAGGGCCAACCCCTACGAGCAGTACTTC. J is TRBJ2-7 and V is TRBV28; maybe TRBD1 (5 bases). CDR1 and CDR2 from the germline V gene are MDHEN and SYDVKM. CDR3 length: 13 amino acids. The V end was cut by 7 bases, the J end by 2 bases, with 12 bases between.

The chain is built from TRBV5-1 and TRBJ2-7; possibly TRBD1 or TRBD2 for D (5 bases each). The V end lost 3 bases, the J end lost 4 bases, and 26 bases lay between the germline ends. The CDR3 length is 18 residues. Germline V gene lookup returns CDR1 SGHRS and CDR2 YFSETQ. The DNA of the CDR3 is TGCGCCAGCAGCTCCTACCCTTATGGGGGAGCAAATGTTTACGAGCAGTACTTC. Translating it yields CASSSYPYGGANVYEQYF.

This sequence joins TRBV4-3 and TRBJ1-4, with D tentatively TRBD1 (5 bases). The CDR3 has 14 residues. Trimming left V 2 bases short and J 4 bases short, with 8 bases between. Germline V lookup: CDR1 LGHNA, CDR2 YSLEER. CDR3 DNA sequence: TGCGCCAGCAGCCAAAGGGACTTTAATGAAAAACTGTTTTTT. It codes for CASSQRDFNEKLFF.

The CDR3 is CASSLDSLATNEKLFF. The CDR3 nucleotides read TGTGCCAGCAGCCTGGACAGCCTTGCAACTAATGAAAAACTGTTTTTT. The chain has TRBV5-4 and TRBJ1-4, with a weak D call TRBD1 (6 bases). Per the germline V gene, CDR1 is SGHNT and CDR2 is YYREEE (reference sequence). The CDR3 loop spans 16 amino acids. The germline V and J ends were trimmed by 4 bases and 0 bases, with 13 bases remaining between them.

The chain links TRBV6-5 to TRBJ1-5, with 7 bases aligning to TRBD1. The CDR3 is 13 residues long. Trimming at V came to 6 bases and at J to 5 bases, leaving 4 bases not matched to a gene. Germline V lookup: CDR1 MNHEY, CDR2 SVGAGI. This CDR3 reads CASSPQGYQPQHF. CDR3 DNA: TGTGCCAGCAGCCCACAGGGGTATCAGCCCCAGCATTTT.

A note on this clone: Within the sample, other DNA sequences also encode this same CDR3. V usage is TRBV18 and J usage is TRBJ2-7; 9 bases are shared with TRBD2. CDR1 is KGHSH, CDR2 LQKENI, per germline. CDR3 size: 14 residues. V dropped 0 bases and J dropped 3; count of bases not matched to a gene: 0. The CDR3 DNA sequence: TGTGCCAGCTCACCACCTAGCGGGAGCTACGAGCAGTACTTC. It yields the protein CASSPPSGSYEQYF. The whole variable domain, remainder taken from reference TRBV18 and TRBJ2-7, is NAGVMQNPRHLVRRRGQEARLRCSPMKGHSHVYWYRQLPEEGLKFMVYLQKENIIDESGMPKERFSAEFPKEGPSILRIQQVVRGDSAAYFCASSPPSGSYEQYFGPGTRLTVT.

The rearrangement links TRBV5-1 to TRBJ2-5; possibly TRBD2 for D (6 bases). V shed 4 bases and J shed 5 bases, with 15 bases lying between them. This CDR3 contains 14 residues. Germline V CDR1 and CDR2: SGHRS, YFSETQ. The CDR3 loop reads CASSPGGPRETQYF. The CDR3 region has the DNA TGCGCCAGCAGCCCCGGAGGGCCTAGGGAGACCCAGTACTTC. The full variable domain, its missing parts supplied by reference TRBV5-1 and TRBJ2-5, is KAGVTQTPRYLIKTRGQQVTLSCSPISGHRSVSWYQQTPGQGLQFLFEYFSETQRNKGNFPGRFSGRQFSNSRSEMNVSTLELGDSALYLCASSPGGPRETQYFGPGTRLLVL.

The chain recombines TRBV28 with TRBJ1-1; D gene unclear. The germline gives CDR1 MDHEN, CDR2 SYDVKM. The length of the CDR3 is 12 residues. V was cut by 7 bases and J by 1 base, with 7 bases left in between. As DNA, the CDR3 is TGTGCCAGCAAGATTACGAACACTGAAGCTTTCTTT. This encodes CASKITNTEAFF.

V gene TRBV6-4 combines with J gene TRBJ2-1; no firm D call. Trimming stripped 9 bases from V and 2 bases from J, with 14 bases between. CDR3 length: 14 residues. Germline-derived CDR1 and CDR2 are MRHNA and SNTAGT. Written as DNA, the CDR3 is TGTGCCAGGAAGGAATCTGTCACCTACAATGAGCAGTTCTTC. The encoded protein is CARKESVTYNEQFF.

This chain links TRBV10-2 with TRBJ2-2, with 8 bases that match TRBD1. Germline CDR1 reads WSHSY; CDR2 reads SAAADI. Trimming removed 7 bases from V and 3 bases from J; junction bases left unmatched: 4. The CDR3 contains 14 residues. This chain's CDR3 is CASMHRGYTGELFF. The CDR3 coding sequence is TGCGCCAGCATGCACAGGGGGTACACCGGGGAGCTGTTTTTT.

This clone was picked up a small number of times. This chain links TRBV27 with TRBJ2-5, with 12 positions matching TRBD2. With V trimmed by 4 bases and J by 5 bases, 14 bases remained unmatched. The length of the CDR3 is 18 residues. Germline CDR1 reads MNHEY; CDR2 reads SMNVEV (reference sequence). The DNA for the CDR3 is TGTGCCAGCAGTTCGATTTGGACTAGCGGGATCCCGGCGGAGACCCAGTACTTC. Its translation: CASSSIWTSGIPAETQYF.

The sample holds one count of this clone. The chain uses TRBV2 and TRBJ2-7; D may be TRBD2 (5 bases). Trimming removed 4 bases from V and 0 bases from J, with 19 bases in between. This CDR3 contains 17 residues. From germline, CDR1 is SNHLY and CDR2 FYNNEI. CDR3 coding DNA: TGTGCCAGCAGTGTAATGGTAGGAGGATTTAGCTCCTACGAGCAGTACTTC. It is translated as CASSVMVGGFSSYEQYF.

The CDR3 DNA sequence: TGTGCCAGCAGCTTAGATCAGGGGTCGATCACTGAAGCTTTCTTT. Translation gives CASSLDQGSITEAFF. The chain joins TRBV7-9 to TRBJ1-1; D perhaps matches TRBD1 (6 bases). CDR1 is SEHNR and CDR2 is FQNEAQ in the germline V gene (reference sequence). This CDR3 comprises 15 residues. V lost 1 base and J 4 bases, leaving 13 bases between the germline ends.

V is TRBV14 and J is TRBJ1-5; TRBD1 matches 7 bases. CDR1 SGHDN and CDR2 FVKESK come from the germline V gene. The CDR3 is made up of 14 amino acids. The V segment lost 3 bases and the J segment 6 bases; nucleotides outside the gene matches: 5. Written as DNA, the CDR3 is TGTGCCAGCAGCCAGGGAGGGGGCGGTCAGCCCCAGCATTTT. It codes for CASSQGGGGQPQHF.

This clone has a count of ten or more. This chain links TRBV19 with TRBJ1-5; 8 nucleotides line up with TRBD1. Germline CDR1 and CDR2: LNHDA and SQIVND (reference sequence). The V and J ends lost 6 bases and 3 bases, in that order; junction bases with no gene match: 7. This CDR3 comprises 15 residues. CDR3 sequence reads: CASRRTGNSNQPQHF. The DNA for the CDR3 is TGTGCCAGTAGAAGGACAGGGAATTCCAATCAGCCCCAGCATTTT.

The gene calls are TRBV18 and TRBJ2-2, with D tentatively TRBD1 or TRBD2 (7 bases each). The CDR3 covers 16 residues. V was clipped by 6 bases and J by 3 bases, with 17 bases between them. The V gene's germline CDR1 is KGHSH and CDR2 LQKENI. The CDR3 loop reads CASSPQGGAYTGELFF. CDR3 coding DNA: TGTGCCAGCTCGCCCCAGGGGGGGGCCTACACCGGGGAGCTGTTTTTT.

V usage is TRBV28 and J usage is TRBJ2-4; 11 bases agree with TRBD2. Trimming cost V 5 bases and J 8 bases; bases outside gene matches: 5. This CDR3 region has 14 residues. CDR1 MDHEN and CDR2 SYDVKM come from the germline V gene. The CDR3 loop is CASSTSGSLDIQYF. The CDR3 DNA is TGTGCCAGCAGTACTAGCGGGAGCCTGGACATTCAGTACTTC.

V usage is TRBV11-2 and J usage is TRBJ1-2, with 7 bases matching TRBD1. Germline lookup yields CDR1 SGHAT and CDR2 FQNNGV. Trimming at V came to 2 bases and at J to 7 bases, leaving 1 base not matched to a gene. CDR3 size: 12 residues. CDR3 sequence (DNA): TGTGCCAGCAGCTTAACAGGGGTTGGCTACACCTTC. Amino acid sequence: CASSLTGVGYTF. The entire variable domain, with the rest obtained from reference TRBV11-2 and TRBJ1-2, is as follows: EAGVAQSPRYKIIEKRQSVAFWCNPISGHATLYWYQQILGQGPKLLIQFQNNGVVDDSQLPKDRFSAERLKGVDSTLKIQPAKLEDSAVYLCASSLTGVGYTFGSGTRLTVV.

This clone was counted between two and nine times. V and J are TRBV2 and TRBJ2-7; 7 positions agree with TRBD2. Germline values: CDR1 SNHLY, CDR2 FYNNEI. After removal of 6 bases from V and 2 bases from J, the junction contained 13 bases not matched to a gene. This CDR3 is built from 16 residues. The CDR3 DNA reads TGTGCCAGCAGGGCCGGGGGAGCGGGAACGACCTACGAGCAGTACTTC. Its protein is CASRAGGAGTTYEQYF.

This chain joins TRBV4-1 and TRBJ2-7; D not certain. Germline lookup yields CDR1 MGHRA and CDR2 YSYEKL. V lost 2 bases to trimming and J lost 2 bases, with 13 bases between them. This CDR3 spans 15 amino acids. The CDR3 DNA reads TGCGCCAGCAGCCAAAAACCAGGAGATACCTACGAGCAGTACTTC. It specifies CASSQKPGDTYEQYF.